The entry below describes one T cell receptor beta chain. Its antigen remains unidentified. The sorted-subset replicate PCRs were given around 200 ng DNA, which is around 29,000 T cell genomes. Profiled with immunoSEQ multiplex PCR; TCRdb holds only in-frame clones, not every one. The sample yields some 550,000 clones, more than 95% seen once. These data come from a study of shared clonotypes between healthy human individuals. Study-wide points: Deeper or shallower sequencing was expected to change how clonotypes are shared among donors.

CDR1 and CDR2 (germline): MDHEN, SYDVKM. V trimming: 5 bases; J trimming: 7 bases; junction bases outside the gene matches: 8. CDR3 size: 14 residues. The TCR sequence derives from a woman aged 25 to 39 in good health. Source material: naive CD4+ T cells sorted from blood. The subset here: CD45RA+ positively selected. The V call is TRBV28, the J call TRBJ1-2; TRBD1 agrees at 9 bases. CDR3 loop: CASSATGQGTGYTF. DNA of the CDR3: TGTGCCAGCAGTGCCACGGGACAGGGCACTGGCTACACCTTC.